Listed below are T cell receptor beta chains from one sample, sequenced in a study of T cell responses to AZD1222 COVID-19 vaccine. Produced via immunoSEQ multiplex PCR; TCRdb's table is partial and in-frame only. The table lists about 120,000 clones, around 92% of them singletons, with about 4.8% in the top ten. The sequenced sample was peripheral blood, obtained on day 0 of AZD1222 vaccination. The source is an adult in good health. Both conserved end residues are part of each CDR3. The D gene is left open where the match is weak. Size tells how often a clone was seen (once, few, many) or the class of an expanded clone, and some rows leave it out.

clone size	V gene	J gene	D gene	CDR3 length	CDR3 protein	CDR3 DNA
NA	TRBV10-3	TRBJ2-1	NA	14	CASEEGVTYNEQFF	TGTGCCTCCGAAGAGGGAGTCACCTACAATGAGCAGTTCTTC
NA	TRBV6-5	TRBJ1-2	NA	15	CASSYSGGRNYGYTF	TGTGCCAGCAGTTACTCTGGGGGGCGAAACTATGGCTACACCTTC
NA	TRBV25-1	TRBJ1-3	NA	15	CASNQGGNSGNTIYF	TGTGCCAGCAATCAGGGAGGGAACTCTGGAAACACCATATATTTT
NA	TRBV12-3/TRBV12-4	TRBJ2-1	NA	13	CASSFSDSSEQFF	TGTGCCAGCAGTTTTTCGGACTCAAGTGAGCAGTTCTTC
NA	TRBV12-3/TRBV12-4	TRBJ1-1	NA	13	CASSPKGRPEAFF	TGTGCCAGCAGTCCTAAGGGCCGGCCCGAAGCTTTCTTT
few	TRBV2	TRBJ2-7	TRBD2	16	CASSVPSGGTTYEQYF	TGTGCCAGCAGTGTACCTAGCGGGGGGACTACCTACGAGCAGTACTTC
NA	TRBV10-3	TRBJ1-1	NA	12	CAMAGDGQKAFF	TGTGCCATGGCTGGGGACGGTCAAAAAGCTTTCTTT
NA	TRBV2	TRBJ1-1	NA	13	CATEGHPNTEAFF	TGTGCTACGGAGGGACACCCGAACACTGAAGCTTTCTTT
NA	TRBV19	TRBJ2-3	TRBD2	16	CASSTAGTSGRNTQYF	TGTGCCAGTAGTACCGCCGGGACTAGCGGGAGAAATACGCAGTATTTT
NA	TRBV19	TRBJ1-2	NA	14	CASRLRDGVAGYTF	TGTGCCAGTAGACTCCGGGACGGCGTCGCGGGCTACACCTTC
many	TRBV7-8	TRBJ1-2	NA	14	CASTLGDTSYGYTF	TGTGCCAGCACCCTGGGGGACACCTCCTATGGCTACACCTTC
NA	TRBV24-1	TRBJ1-3	NA	14	CATSDSTVPNTIYF	TGTGCCACCAGTGATTCGACGGTACCAAACACCATATATTTT
NA	TRBV25-1	TRBJ1-6	NA	13	CASQIYSGSPLHF	TGTGCCAGTCAAATATACTCCGGTTCACCCCTCCACTTT
NA	TRBV7-9	TRBJ2-2	NA	17	CASSLTPGRGIPGELFF	TGTGCCAGCAGCTTAACCCCGGGCAGGGGTATTCCCGGGGAGCTGTTTTTT
NA	TRBV5-1	TRBJ2-1	NA	16	CASSLAASASPEGQFF	TGCGCCAGCAGCTTGGCGGCTAGCGCAAGCCCCGAGGGGCAGTTCTTC
NA	TRBV19	TRBJ2-5	TRBD1	16	CASSKTGISGKETQYF	TGTGCCAGTAGTAAGACAGGGATCTCGGGTAAAGAGACCCAGTACTTC
once	TRBV6-5	TRBJ2-7	TRBD1	13	CASSMDRGYEQYF	TGTGCCAGCAGTATGGACAGGGGCTACGAGCAGTACTTC
once	TRBV12-3/TRBV12-4	TRBJ2-5	NA	11	CASSLRETQYF	TGTGCCAGCAGTTTAAGGGAGACCCAGTACTTC
NA	TRBV20-1	TRBJ2-5	NA	13	CSASRGHQETQYF	TGCAGTGCTAGTAGAGGGCACCAAGAGACCCAGTACTTC
NA	TRBV6-6	TRBJ2-7	TRBD2	13	CASSPRDYYEQYF	TGTGCCAGCAGCCCGCGGGACTACTACGAGCAGTACTTC
NA	TRBV18	TRBJ2-2	NA	16	CASSPRVDANTGELFF	TGTGCCAGCTCACCACGAGTAGACGCGAACACCGGGGAGCTGTTTTTT
NA	TRBV18	TRBJ2-5	NA	15	CASSPALGEKETQYF	TGTGCCAGCTCACCGGCCTTAGGGGAAAAAGAGACCCAGTACTTC
NA	TRBV11-2	TRBJ2-3	NA	14	CASSPTSLGNTQYF	TGTGCCAGCAGCCCGACCTCCCTGGGGAATACGCAGTATTTT
NA	TRBV30	TRBJ1-6	NA	15	CAWCVSSSYNSPLHF	TGTGCCTGGTGCGTCTCGAGCTCCTATAATTCACCCCTCCACTTT
NA	TRBV2	TRBJ1-2	TRBD1	14	CASSLQGAEYGYTF	TGTGCCAGCAGTCTACAGGGGGCTGAGTATGGCTACACCTTC
NA	TRBV2	TRBJ1-1	NA	14	CASSEVVTNTEAFF	TGTGCCAGCAGTGAGGTGGTCACAAACACTGAAGCTTTCTTT
NA	TRBV19	TRBJ1-2	TRBD1	15	CASSTYRGRSYGYTF	TGTGCCAGTAGTACCTACAGGGGCCGCTCCTATGGCTACACCTTC
NA	TRBV6-5	TRBJ2-7	TRBD1	16	CASSYGSAGGSYEQYF	TGTGCCAGCAGTTACGGGTCGGCAGGGGGCTCGTACGAGCAGTACTTC
NA	TRBV2	TRBJ1-1	TRBD1	13	CASSQGDGTEAFF	TGTGCCAGCAGTCAGGGGGATGGCACTGAAGCTTTCTTT